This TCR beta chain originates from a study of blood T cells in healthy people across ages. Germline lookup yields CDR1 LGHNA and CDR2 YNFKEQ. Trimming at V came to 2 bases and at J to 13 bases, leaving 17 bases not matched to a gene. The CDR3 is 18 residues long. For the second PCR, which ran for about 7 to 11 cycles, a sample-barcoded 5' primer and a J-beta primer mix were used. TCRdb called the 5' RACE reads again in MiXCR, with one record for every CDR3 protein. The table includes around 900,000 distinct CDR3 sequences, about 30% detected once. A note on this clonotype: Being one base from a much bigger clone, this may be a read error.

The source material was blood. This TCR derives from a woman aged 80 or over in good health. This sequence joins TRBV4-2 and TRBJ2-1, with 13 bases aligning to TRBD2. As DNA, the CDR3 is TGTGCCAGCAGCCAAAATGTACTAGCGGGGGGGCCGGGCGAGACCCAGTTCTTC. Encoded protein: CASSQNVLAGGPGETQFF.